This passage covers 28 T cell receptor beta chains from one sample sequenced in a study of response to subunit inactivated influenza vaccine. TCRdb reprocessed the RT-PCR reads with MiXCR, giving one entry per CDR3 protein. The table has about 570,000 distinct CDR3 sequences, about an eighth seen once. This specimen consisted of PBMCs from blood, obtained on the day of vaccination. The source of these receptors is a man in his forties or fifties who received an inactivated influenza vaccine.

This clonotype was counted between two and nine times. This chain joins TRBV7-9 and TRBJ2-3; no firm D call. This CDR3 region has 12 residues. The ends were cut back, 4 bases at V and 2 bases at J, with 4 bases in the middle. CDR1 is SEHNR, CDR2 FQNEAQ, per germline (reference sequence). Here the CDR3 DNA reads TGTGCCAGCAGCTCAATCACAGATACGCAGTATTTT. This codes for CASSSITDTQYF.

This clonotype was detected many times. The chain links TRBV14 to TRBJ2-7; D remains ambiguous. Looked up from germline, CDR1 is SGHDN and CDR2 is FVKESK. This CDR3 has 11 amino acids. Trimming took off 1 base at V and 6 bases at J, with 4 bases between the two ends. In DNA form, the CDR3 reads TGTGCCAGCAGCCAAGGGGTCGAGCAGTACTTC. Translating gives CASSQGVEQYF.

This clonotype has just a few counts. The chain links TRBV5-1 to TRBJ2-5; TRBD2 aligns across 12 bases. CDR1 and CDR2 from the germline V gene are SGHRS and YFSETQ. Trimming at V came to 2 bases and at J to 1 base, leaving 3 bases not matched to a gene. This CDR3 is built from 16 residues. This CDR3 is CASSLWTSGAQETQYF. The CDR3 DNA follows: TGCGCCAGCAGCTTATGGACTAGCGGGGCCCAAGAGACCCAGTACTTC.

This clonotype showed up just a few times. The chain joins TRBV20-1 to TRBJ2-3; 16 bases match TRBD2. Trimming at V came to 6 bases and at J to 2 bases, leaving 5 bases not matched to a gene. This CDR3 is built from 16 residues. Germline assignment: CDR1 DFQATT and CDR2 SNEGSKA (reference sequence). Here the CDR3 DNA reads TGCAGTGCAACCGGGACTAGCGGGGGGGCCACAGATACGCAGTATTTT. Protein: CSATGTSGGATDTQYF.

The chain joins TRBV4-1 to TRBJ2-1; D gene uncertain. This CDR3 is 13 amino acids long. CDR1 and CDR2 from the germline V gene are MGHRA and YSYEKL. Trimming removed 1 base at V and 10 bases at J, with 11 bases between. Here the CDR3 DNA reads TGCGCCAGCAGCCAAGCAGAGCCATTCGAGCAGTTCTTC. Its translation is CASSQAEPFEQFF.

The DNA for the CDR3 is TGTGCCAGCAGCCAGGAGAGTCGGGACAGGGGTAGTGGGACCCAGTACTTC. It encodes CASSQESRDRGSGTQYF. The chain employs TRBV4-2 and TRBJ2-5; 10 nucleotides match TRBD1. V was clipped by 3 bases and J by 7 bases; unmatched bases: 14. CDR1 is LGHNA, CDR2 YNFKEQ, per germline. This CDR3 spans 17 amino acids.

The chain couples TRBV7-9 to TRBJ2-7; D ambiguous. The CDR3 runs 16 residues. The ends were cut back, 5 bases at V and 2 bases at J, with 19 bases in the middle. Germline CDR1 SEHNR, CDR2 FQNEAQ (reference sequence). The CDR3 spells CASSEGWSQVTYEQYF. The CDR3 region has the DNA TGTGCCAGCAGCGAAGGGTGGTCTCAAGTAACCTACGAGCAGTACTTC.

This clonotype was counted a few times. This chain uses TRBV7-8 with TRBJ1-5; no clear D. The germline gives CDR1 SGHVS, CDR2 FQNEAQ. The CDR3 extends over 16 amino acids. V lost 3 bases and J 5 bases, leaving 17 bases between the germline ends. CDR3 protein: CASSFSARGWDQPQHF. The CDR3 nucleotides are TGTGCCAGCAGCTTCTCGGCGCGGGGATGGGATCAGCCCCAGCATTTT.

The chain combines TRBV20-1 with TRBJ1-1, with D tentatively TRBD1 (5 bases). Germline lookup yields CDR1 DFQATT and CDR2 SNEGSKA (reference sequence). The CDR3 is made up of 13 amino acids. The CDR3 bases are TGCAGGGCCGGAGGGGAGGTTGGAACTGAAGCTTTCTTT. It specifies CRAGGEVGTEAFF.

The rearrangement uses TRBV20-1 and TRBJ2-7; 9 nucleotides match TRBD1. The length of the CDR3 is 14 residues. J gave up 4 bases and V 3 bases, and 7 bases lay outside the gene matches. From germline, CDR1 is DFQATT and CDR2 SNEGSKA (reference sequence). The CDR3 nucleotides are TGCAGTGCTAGTGCCGGGACAGGGAAGTACGAGCAGTACTTC. It yields the protein CSASAGTGKYEQYF.

The genes are TRBV5-7 and TRBJ2-1; possibly TRBD1 for D (6 bases). TRBV5-7 is treated as an ORF (open reading frame) with a function not yet certain. This CDR3 contains 16 residues. V lost 4 bases, J lost 1 base, and 15 bases lay in between. The DNA of the CDR3 is TGTGCCAGCAGCGTCGGACAGCTCGTTTCCTACAATGAGCAGTTCTTC. This sequence encodes CASSVGQLVSYNEQFF.

This clonotype was counted between two and nine times. The gene calls are TRBV14 and TRBJ1-2; D unresolved. CDR1 is SGHDN and CDR2 is FVKESK in the germline V gene. Trimming pared 1 base from V and 4 bases from J, leaving 13 bases between. The CDR3 has 15 residues. The CDR3 loop reads CASSQGRRGIYGYTF. In DNA form, the CDR3 reads TGTGCCAGCAGCCAAGGCCGACGGGGAATCTATGGCTACACCTTC.

This clonotype was counted a few times. The genes are TRBV7-2 and TRBJ2-5, with TRBD2 identical over 10 bases. Unmatched junction bases numbered 11, after V lost 6 bases and J lost 4 bases. The germline V gene encodes CDR1 SGHTA and CDR2 FQGNSA. The CDR3 has 16 residues. CDR3 DNA: TGTGCCAGCAGAACTAGCGGGGTGGTATGGAGAGAGACCCAGTACTTC. Translating it yields CASRTSGVVWRETQYF.

This clonotype was observed a few times. The chain uses TRBV27 and TRBJ2-7, with D perhaps given as TRBD1 or TRBD2 (5 bases each). This CDR3 is 14 amino acids long. The germline V and J ends were trimmed by 6 bases and 1 base, with 13 bases remaining between them. The germline gives CDR1 MNHEY, CDR2 SMNVEV (reference sequence). The CDR3 DNA follows: TGTGCCAGCAGAAAACCGGGACGTTCCTACGAGCAGTACTTC. This translates into CASRKPGRSYEQYF.

This clonotype has a handful of counts. The chain is built from TRBV29-1 and TRBJ2-5; the D gene is possibly TRBD2 (7 bases). Trimming took 7 bases from V and 5 from J, leaving 17 bases between them. Germline V gives CDR1 SQVTM, CDR2 ANQGSEA. The CDR3 sequence is 13 residues long. Here the CDR3 DNA reads TGCAGCGCCAATGGGGGGGCGTGGGAGACCCAGTACTTC. Encoded protein: CSANGGAWETQYF.

This clonotype was observed a handful of times. The chain joins TRBV6-1 to TRBJ2-2; a possible D gene is TRBD1 (5 bases). The V gene's germline CDR1 is MNHNS and CDR2 SASEGT. The V end lost 6 bases, the J end lost 4 bases, and 15 bases lay between the germline ends. The CDR3 runs 15 residues. The CDR3 DNA is TGTGCCAGCAGCGCCGGGCAGGGATCCACCGGGGAGCTGTTTTTT. Residues: CASSAGQGSTGELFF.

The V and J genes are TRBV20-1 and TRBJ2-5; 15 bases fit TRBD2. The trim removed 5 bases at V and 9 bases at J, leaving 7 bases unmatched. The germline CDR1 and CDR2 sequences are DFQATT and SNEGSKA (reference sequence). The CDR3 sequence is 14 residues long. The chain's CDR3 is CSAERGTSGGSQYF. The CDR3, as DNA: TGCAGTGCTGAGAGGGGGACTAGCGGGGGGTCCCAGTACTTC.

Only a few counts were recorded for this clonotype. The chain is built from TRBV12-3 or TRBV12-4 and TRBJ2-7; D perhaps matches TRBD1 (6 bases). V was pared by 6 bases and J by 1 base, with 13 bases between. CDR3 length equals 14 residues. In DNA, the CDR3 is TGTGCCAGCAGCAGGGGAAGAGGGTCCTACGAGCAGTACTTC. This codes for CASSRGRGSYEQYF.

The CDR3 DNA sequence: TGCGCCAGCAGACAGGACAGGGGTTATGAAAAACTGTTTTTT. It codes for CASRQDRGYEKLFF. The chain links TRBV5-1 to TRBJ1-4; 9 nucleotides match TRBD1. CDR1 is SGHRS and CDR2 is YFSETQ in the germline V gene. The CDR3 has 14 amino acids. The V segment lost 5 bases and the J segment 6 bases; nucleotides outside the gene matches: 5.

The gene calls are TRBV20-1 and TRBJ2-1; 7 nucleotides align to TRBD2. With 5 bases clipped from V and 5 bases from J, the junction kept 9 bases outside the gene matches. The CDR3 runs 14 residues. From germline, CDR1 is DFQATT and CDR2 SNEGSKA (reference sequence). The CDR3 nucleotides are TGCAGTGCTTGTAAGCGGGGCCCCCACAATGAGCAGTTCTTC. Its protein product is CSACKRGPHNEQFF.

This clonotype was seen a few times. As DNA, the CDR3 is TGTGCCAGCAGTTACTCGGCTCGCGGGACATCCCGCTACAATGAGCAGTTCTTC. This encodes CASSYSARGTSRYNEQFF. The chain employs TRBV6-5 and TRBJ2-1, with D perhaps given as TRBD1 or TRBD2 (6 bases each). The length of the CDR3 is 18 residues. CDR1 MNHEY and CDR2 SVGAGI come from the germline V gene. V was shortened by 0 bases and J by 3 bases, with 18 bases between the two germline ends.

Only a few counts were recorded for this clonotype. V is TRBV2 and J is TRBJ1-5, with 10 bases that match TRBD1. The V segment lost 4 bases and the J segment 9 bases; nucleotides outside the gene matches: 9. The CDR3 covers 15 residues. Germline CDR1 and CDR2: SNHLY and FYNNEI. The CDR3 region is CASSAAGTGVRPQHF. CDR3 bases: TGTGCCAGCAGTGCAGCCGGGACAGGGGTTCGGCCCCAGCATTTT. The whole variable domain, filled in from reference TRBV2 and TRBJ1-5, reads EPEVTQTPSHQVTQMGQEVILRCVPISNHLYFYWYRQILGQKVEFLVSFYNNEISEKSEIFDDQFSVERPDGSNFTLKIRSTKLEDSAMYFCASSAAGTGVRPQHFGDGTRLSIL.

This clonotype came up a few times. The genes are TRBV6-1 and TRBJ2-7; 10 bases match TRBD2. Germline trimming cut 8 bases from V and 4 bases from J; bases unmatched to any gene: 8. CDR3 length equals 14 residues. Per germline, CDR1 MNHNS and CDR2 SASEGT. As DNA, the CDR3 is TGTGCCAGCGGCCGGACTAGCGGACCATACGAGCAGTACTTC. It specifies CASGRTSGPYEQYF.

The chain is built from TRBV3-1 and TRBJ2-1, with TRBD2 as a possible D gene (6 bases). The CDR3 has 16 amino acids. V was trimmed by 5 bases and J by 6 bases, leaving 20 bases between them. Germline V CDR1 and CDR2: LGHDT, YNNKEL (reference sequence). The CDR3 reads CASSSPLRGEVNEQFF. Here the CDR3 DNA reads TGTGCCAGCAGCAGCCCCCTTCGCGGGGAAGTCAATGAGCAGTTCTTC.

The J gene is TRBJ2-6, the V gene TRBV3-1; the match to TRBD2 covers 9 bases. Germline CDR1 reads LGHDT; CDR2 reads YNNKEL (reference sequence). The CDR3 totals 18 residues. V was pared by 3 bases and J by 0 bases, with 6 bases of the junction left unmatched. The DNA of the CDR3 is TGTGCCAGCAGCCAGATAACGCGGGGGGGCTCTGGGGCCAACGTCCTGACTTTC. Translated: CASSQITRGGSGANVLTF.

The chain employs TRBV9 and TRBJ2-1; TRBD1 might be the D (6 bases). The CDR3 runs to 17 residues. The V gene lost 0 bases and the J gene lost 0 bases, with 13 bases spanning the gap. Germline V gene lookup returns CDR1 SGDLS and CDR2 YYNGEE. CDR3 sequence (DNA): TGTGCCAGCAGCGTAGGTCCGACAGGCAGCTCCTACAATGAGCAGTTCTTC. Translated: CASSVGPTGSSYNEQFF.

CDR3 residues: CASIDQRTGGNYGYTF. CDR3 DNA sequence: TGTGCCAGCATCGATCAACGGACAGGGGGTAACTATGGCTACACCTTC. J is TRBJ1-2 and V is TRBV7-9, with 10 bases aligning to TRBD1. Germline V gene data show CDR1 as SEHNR and CDR2 as FQNEAQ (reference sequence). This CDR3 region has 16 residues. Germline trimming cut 7 bases from V and 1 base from J; bases unmatched to any gene: 9.

The gene calls are TRBV4-2 and TRBJ2-1; D unresolved. V lost 4 bases, J lost 3 bases, and 10 bases lay in between. There are 14 residues in the CDR3. The germline gives CDR1 LGHNA, CDR2 YNFKEQ. CDR3 bases: TGTGCCAGCAGCCCCGGGTGGAACTACAATGAGCAGTTCTTC. Translating it yields CASSPGWNYNEQFF.